The clone carrying this T cell receptor beta chain ranks as medium-sized. This beta chain was picked up by a library intended for alpha chains and is off target, so its count carries little meaning. The data are from a study of spatial heterogeneity in lung cancer. TCRdb re-called the 5' RACE reads with MiXCR, one entry per CDR3 protein. The repertoire includes some 6,900 distinct CDR3 sequences, about 3.7% of them detected once, and 20% to 30% sits in the top ten. Noted time point: sample taken at primary tumor resection. The authors sequenced whole RNA from tumor, nontumor lung or frozen PBMC without sorting. A total of around 72 untreated early-stage non-small cell lung cancer patients served as donors. Trimming took 2 bases from V and 4 from J, leaving 20 bases between them. Germline assignment: CDR1 SGHDN and CDR2 FVKESK. The CDR3 spans 17 residues.

The material sequenced was normal lung tissue next to the tumor, taken at surgery. The TCR comes from a female donor with early-stage non-small cell lung cancer. This rearrangement joins TRBV14 to TRBJ1-2; possible D gene TRBD1, 5 bases. In DNA, the CDR3 is TGTGCCAGCAGCCAAAGGCCATTCGGGGGAGCGTCCTATGGCTACACCTTC. It codes for CASSQRPFGGASYGYTF.